The 3 T cell receptor beta chains below all came from one sample that was sequenced in a study of T cells in women clearing cervical HPV infection. Clones were sequenced by immunoSEQ multiplex PCR, and TCRdb holds only the in-frame ones, with some missing. The ten top clones account for about 6.8%, within a sample of about 40,000 clones. Sequencing input: blood buffy coat. Source of these receptors: a woman between 18 and 70 years old with a cervical HPV16 infection that either progressed to CIN3+ or cleared (not recorded which).

CDR3 bases read: TGCGCCAGCAGCTCTGGGACAGGGGATAATGAAAAG. This sequence encodes CASSSGTGDNEK. In full, the CDR3 is CASSSGTGDNEKLFF. The chain recombines TRBV5-1 with TRBJ2-2, with 10 bases aligning to TRBD1. The missing CDR3 end, 3 residues past where the read stops, is filled in from the germline J gene. Germline V gene data show CDR1 as SGHRS and CDR2 as YFSETQ. This CDR3 comprises 15 residues.

Comment on this clone: The read gets to within 3 residues of the CDR3 end, and the germline J gene fills in the rest. The chain joins TRBV30 to TRBJ2-1; no clear D gene. Germline CDR1 GTSNPN, CDR2 SVGIG (reference sequence). V lost 2 bases and J lost 8, with 7 bases in between. The CDR3 runs 11 residues. CDR3 residues: CAWSPQDEQFF. The covered CDR3 bases are TGTGCCTGGAGTCCCCAGGATGAG.

As regards this clone: The CDR3 end lies 3 residues beyond the end of the read and is filled in from the germline J gene. The chain is built from TRBV30 and TRBJ2-2; 10 bases agree with TRBD1. This CDR3 is built from 15 residues. Germline CDR1 reads GTSNPN; CDR2 reads SVGIG (reference sequence). The CDR3 sequence: CAWTSLDRGNSPLFF. The CDR3 bases that were read are TGTGCCTGGACTTCTCTGGACAGGGGGAATTCACCG.